The 2 T cell receptor beta chains below come from one sample, sequenced in a study of blood T cell repertoires in COVID-19. TCRdb keeps only in-frame clones here, not all; method: immunoSEQ multiplex PCR. The data contain roughly 260,000 clones, approximately 83% of them singletons. Sequencing input: PBMCs or T cells enriched from blood (not recorded which). These receptors were collected from a woman between 45 and 60 years old who had recovered from COVID-19.

The J gene is TRBJ1-4, the V gene TRBV14, with a tentative D call TRBD1 (5 bases). The CDR3 is 17 residues long. Trimming left V 1 base short and J 0 bases short, with 12 bases between. The germline gives CDR1 SGHDN, CDR2 FVKESK. DNA for the CDR3: TGTGCCAGCAGCCAAGGTCCTGGGGCCCCAACTAATGAAAAACTGTTTTTT. Amino acids: CASSQGPGAPTNEKLFF. Supplemented by reference TRBV14 and TRBJ1-4, the full variable domain reads EAGVTQFPSHSVIEKGQTVTLRCDPISGHDNLYWYRRVMGKEIKFLLHFVKESKQDESGMPNNRFLAERTGGTYSTLKVQPAELEDSGVYFCASSQGPGAPTNEKLFFGSGTQLSVL.

This clone was detected only a few times. V is TRBV5-6 and J is TRBJ2-1; the D gene is possibly TRBD2 (6 bases). V shed 3 bases and J shed 6 bases, with 16 bases lying between them. The CDR3 is 15 residues long. The germline CDR1 and CDR2 sequences are SGHDT and YYEEEE. Here the CDR3 DNA reads TGTGCCAGCAGCTCTACACTGACTAGAAGCAATGAGCAGTTCTTC. Translating it yields CASSSTLTRSNEQFF.